This T cell receptor beta chain was captured in a study of cytomegalovirus exposure and HLA in healthy donors. Study context: A previous analysis identified fewer than 130 million unique TCR beta sequences derived from approximately 190 million T cells. Study-level points and caveats: Most TCR sequences proved rare, with some public TCRs found in many donors. A later analysis found most CMV-associated TCR beta chains apparently HLA-restricted.

Concerning this clone itself: Its antigen is still unknown.

Both 60 Vbeta primers and 13 Jbeta primers went into the PCR. Assay: immunoSEQ multiplex PCR; the TCRdb copy retains only in-frame clones and omits some. The listing contains some 67,000 clones. The CDR3 is 14 amino acids. The germline gives CDR1 SGHTA, CDR2 FQGNSA. V was trimmed by 0 bases and J by 5 bases, leaving 7 bases between them. The sequence derives from a woman aged 25 to 39 in good health and CMV-seronegative. The rearrangement links TRBV7-2 to TRBJ2-2; D unresolved. Sample: PBMCs. The CDR3 protein is CASSLAARTGELFF. As DNA, the CDR3 is TGTGCCAGCAGCTTAGCTGCCAGAACCGGGGAGCTGTTTTTT. Full variable domain (missing parts from reference TRBV7-2 and TRBJ2-2): GAGVSQSPSNKVTEKGKDVELRCDPISGHTALYWYRQSLGQGLEFLIYFQGNSAPDKSGLPSDRFSAERTGGSVSTLTIQRTQQEDSAVYLCASSLAARTGELFFGEGSRLTVL.